These 8 T cell receptor beta chains share one sample of origin, sequenced in a study of blood T cell repertoires in COVID-19. Profiled with immunoSEQ multiplex PCR; TCRdb holds only in-frame clones, not every one. The sample includes about 190,000 clones, 65% to 85% of them seen just once. Sequenced sample: PBMCs or T cells enriched from blood (not recorded which). The receptors here all came from a woman aged 30 to 39 who had recovered from COVID-19.

This chain connects TRBV10-3 to TRBJ2-3; 9 bases agree with TRBD2. The CDR3 runs 19 residues. The V gene end was trimmed by 2 bases and the J gene end by 5 bases; junction bases not matched to a gene: 17. Germline V gives CDR1 ENHRY, CDR2 SYGVKD. CDR3 sequence: CAISETPLGGGANIDTQYF. The CDR3 DNA follows: TGTGCCATCAGTGAGACCCCTCTGGGCGGGGGGGCCAACATAGATACGCAGTATTTT.

This chain uses TRBV27 with TRBJ1-3; tentatively, D is TRBD1 (6 bases). This CDR3 comprises 15 residues. The germline gives CDR1 MNHEY, CDR2 SMNVEV (reference sequence). V gave up 6 bases and J gave up 0 bases, with 12 bases separating them. The CDR3, as DNA: TGTGCCAGCAGAGCTGACAGGAGCTCTGGAAACACCATATATTTT. This gives the protein CASRADRSSGNTIYF.

This rearrangement joins TRBV11-2 to TRBJ2-7, with D possibly being TRBD2 (5 bases). Looked up from germline, CDR1 is SGHAT and CDR2 is FQNNGV. This CDR3 region has 15 residues. V gave up 0 bases and J gave up 2 bases, with 11 bases separating them. The CDR3 region is CASSLDQLEAYEQYF. CDR3 sequence (DNA): TGTGCCAGCAGCTTAGATCAACTAGAGGCCTACGAGCAGTACTTC.

The V gene is TRBV5-5, the J gene TRBJ1-4, with TRBD1 identical over 10 bases. The CDR3 is 19 amino acids. The ends lost 3 bases at V and 4 bases at J; junction bases unmatched: 15. CDR1 and CDR2 (germline): SGHKS, YYEKEE (reference sequence). In DNA form, the CDR3 reads TGTGCCAGCAGCTCGGAAGTCGGGACAGGGGAGTGGAGTAATGAAAAACTGTTTTTT. It encodes CASSSEVGTGEWSNEKLFF.

CDR3: CASSQGQGAVYGYTF. The CDR3 DNA sequence: TGCGCCAGCAGCCAAGGACAGGGGGCTGTCTATGGCTACACCTTC. This sequence joins TRBV4-1 and TRBJ1-2; 10 nucleotides align to TRBD1. This CDR3 spans 15 amino acids. V was clipped by 1 base and J by 4 bases; unmatched bases: 3. The germline V gene encodes CDR1 MGHRA and CDR2 YSYEKL.

This rearrangement joins TRBV18 to TRBJ1-1; D is undetermined. From germline, CDR1 is KGHSH and CDR2 LQKENI. Trimming pared 6 bases from V and 3 bases from J, leaving 14 bases between. The CDR3 is made up of 14 amino acids. The DNA for the CDR3 is TGTGCCAGCTCTCGGTACGGGGATTACACTGAAGCTTTCTTT. Protein product: CASSRYGDYTEAFF.

CDR3 in amino acids: CASRSGRGSYEQYF. Here the CDR3 DNA reads TGTGCCAGCCGAAGCGGGAGGGGATCCTACGAGCAGTACTTC. The chain has TRBV27 and TRBJ2-7; 10 bases fit TRBD2. V lost 8 bases and J lost 1; bases outside the gene matches: 5. Germline CDR1 MNHEY, CDR2 SMNVEV (reference sequence). The CDR3 covers 14 residues.

This rearrangement joins TRBV18 to TRBJ1-5; weak D call: TRBD1 (6 bases). This CDR3 comprises 15 residues. Germline CDR1 reads KGHSH; CDR2 reads LQKENI. Trimming removed 6 bases from V and 7 bases from J, with 19 bases in between. The CDR3 DNA sequence: TGTGCCAGCTCCCAGGGGCAGGGTGGGACACAGCCCCAGCATTTT. This gives the protein CASSQGQGGTQPQHF.